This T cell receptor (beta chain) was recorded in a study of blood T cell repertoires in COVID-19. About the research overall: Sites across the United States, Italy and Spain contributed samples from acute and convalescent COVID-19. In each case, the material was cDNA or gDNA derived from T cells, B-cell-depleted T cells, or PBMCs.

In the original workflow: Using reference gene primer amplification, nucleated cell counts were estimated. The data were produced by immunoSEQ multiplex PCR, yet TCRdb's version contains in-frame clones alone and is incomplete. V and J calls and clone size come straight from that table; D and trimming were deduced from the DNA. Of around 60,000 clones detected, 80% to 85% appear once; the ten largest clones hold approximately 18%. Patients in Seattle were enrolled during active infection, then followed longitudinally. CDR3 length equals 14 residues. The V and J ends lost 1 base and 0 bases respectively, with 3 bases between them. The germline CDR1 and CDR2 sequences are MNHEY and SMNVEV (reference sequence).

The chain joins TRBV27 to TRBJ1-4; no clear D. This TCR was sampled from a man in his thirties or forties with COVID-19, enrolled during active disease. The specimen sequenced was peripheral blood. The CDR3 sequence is CASSLLATNEKLFF. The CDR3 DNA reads TGTGCCAGCAGTTTATTAGCAACTAATGAAAAACTGTTTTTT.